The 23 T cell receptor beta chains presented below share a single source sample, sequenced in a study of human T cells and chemical hapten exposure. Time point reported: patch test 2, 6 weeks after DPC sensitization. Treatment in this sample: therapeutic diphenylcyclopropenone sensitization with weekly scalp DPC. In TCRdb, the RACE reads were re-called with MiXCR into one record per CDR3 protein. In the table there are about 73,000 distinct CDR3 sequences, 8.5% of which are singletons. This specimen was whole blood, taken in connection with sensitization to the hapten diphenylcyclopropenone (DPC). These receptors originate from a woman in her forties or fifties with alopecia areata. Some clones in this sample may be carry-over from other donors' samples.

The rearrangement uses TRBV20-1 and TRBJ2-1; TRBD1 matches 7 bases. The length of the CDR3 is 13 residues. Germline CDR1 and CDR2: DFQATT and SNEGSKA (reference sequence). J lost 7 bases, V lost 4 bases, and 7 bases had no gene match. DNA for the CDR3: TGCAGTGCTACAAAGACAGGGCCGAATGAGCAGTTCTTC. Protein product: CSATKTGPNEQFF.

In this sample, this clonotype turned up a few times. The chain joins TRBV7-9 to TRBJ1-1; D might be TRBD1 (5 bases). Germline loops: CDR1 SEHNR, CDR2 FQNEAQ (reference sequence). V dropped 10 bases and J dropped 1 base, with 16 bases sitting between them. There are 14 residues in the CDR3. The CDR3: CAIGYGGPNTEAFF. The CDR3 DNA reads TGTGCCATCGGTTACGGGGGTCCGAACACTGAAGCTTTCTTT.

This clonotype showed up many times. The rearrangement links TRBV6-1 to TRBJ1-1; D remains ambiguous. CDR1 is MNHNS, CDR2 SASEGT, per germline. The CDR3 covers 15 residues. V lost 2 bases, J lost 0 bases, and 10 bases lay in between. The CDR3 reads CASSEMGSMNTEAFF. Here the CDR3 DNA reads TGTGCCAGCAGTGAAATGGGCAGTATGAACACTGAAGCTTTCTTT.

This clonotype occurred a few times. The chain joins TRBV12-3 or TRBV12-4 to TRBJ1-5; tentative D call: TRBD1 (5 bases). The length of the CDR3 is 15 residues. V lost 6 bases and J lost 7, with 19 bases in between. CDR3 loop: CASRPRGGSGQPQHF. In DNA form, the CDR3 reads TGTGCCAGCAGGCCCCGGGGGGGGTCTGGGCAGCCCCAGCATTTT.

This clonotype was seen ten or more times. The chain combines TRBV12-3 or TRBV12-4 with TRBJ2-3; perhaps TRBD1 as D (6 bases). This CDR3 is built from 11 residues. V was clipped by 3 bases and J by 13 bases, with 11 bases between them. For the CDR3, the DNA is TGTGCCAGCAGTTTTGGGGGCTTGGAGTATTTT. Encoded protein: CASSFGGLEYF.

There are a few counts of this clonotype. This chain uses TRBV20-1 with TRBJ1-4, with D unclear. This CDR3 is built from 12 residues. From germline, CDR1 is DFQATT and CDR2 SNEGSKA (reference sequence). The V end was cut by 3 bases, the J end by 2 bases, with 4 bases between. For the CDR3, the DNA is TGCAGTGCTAGGGTGACTAATGAAAAACTGTTTTTT. Amino acids: CSARVTNEKLFF.

This clonotype showed up just a few times. The V gene is TRBV20-1, the J gene TRBJ1-4; D remains unclear. CDR1 and CDR2 (germline): DFQATT, SNEGSKA (reference sequence). The CDR3 length is 13 residues. Trimming pared 6 bases from V and 3 bases from J, leaving 11 bases between. Here the CDR3 reads CSALERPNEKLFF. For the CDR3, the DNA is TGCAGTGCCCTGGAACGGCCTAATGAAAAACTGTTTTTT.

V and J are TRBV4-1 and TRBJ1-4, with D perhaps matching TRBD1 (5 bases). V lost 0 bases to trimming and J lost 5 bases, with 16 bases between them. CDR3 length: 17 residues. The germline gives CDR1 MGHRA, CDR2 YSYEKL. CDR3 in amino acids: CASSQDPLTVGNEKLFF. The CDR3 coding sequence is TGCGCCAGCAGCCAAGATCCCTTGACAGTGGGGAATGAAAAACTGTTTTTT.

This CDR3 reads CASKGLAGVSEQFF. CDR3 coding DNA: TGTGCCAGCAAGGGACTAGCGGGGGTCAGTGAGCAGTTCTTC. The chain employs TRBV27 and TRBJ2-1; 14 bases are a match to TRBD2. J gave up 9 bases and V 7 bases, and 5 bases lay outside the gene matches. The germline CDR1 and CDR2 sequences are MNHEY and SMNVEV (reference sequence). This CDR3 spans 14 amino acids.

This clonotype was detected a few times. CDR3 in amino acids: CASSTGTSTDTQYF. The CDR3 bases are TGTGCCAGCAGCACCGGGACTAGCACAGATACGCAGTATTTT. The chain joins TRBV13 to TRBJ2-3, with D possibly matching TRBD2 (6 bases). CDR1 is PRHDT and CDR2 is FYEKMQ in the germline V gene (reference sequence). The CDR3 sequence is 14 residues long. Trimming cost V 5 bases and J 0 bases, with 9 bases left between them.

The J gene is TRBJ1-5, the V gene TRBV6-5, with TRBD1 as a possible D gene (5 bases). Looked up from germline, CDR1 is MNHEY and CDR2 is SVGAGI. V was pared by 7 bases and J by 4 bases, with 14 bases between. This CDR3 has 14 amino acids. The CDR3 here is CASKPAGINQPQHF. CDR3 bases: TGTGCCAGCAAACCCGCAGGGATTAATCAGCCCCAGCATTTT.

This chain connects TRBV19 to TRBJ1-5; the D is unclear. Trimming took off 1 base at V and 1 base at J, with 8 bases between the two ends. This CDR3 is 15 amino acids long. The germline V gene has CDR1 LNHDA and CDR2 SQIVND (reference sequence). The CDR3 coding sequence is TGTGCCAGTAGTATAGCTACACGGAGCAATCAGCCCCAGCATTTT. Residues: CASSIATRSNQPQHF.

This chain's CDR3 is CSVGLGTQYF. The CDR3 DNA sequence: TGCAGCGTTGGACTTGGAACGCAGTATTTT. The chain is built from TRBV29-1 and TRBJ2-3, with D uncertain. V shed 4 bases and J shed 9 bases, with 8 bases lying between them. The CDR3 sequence is 10 residues long. CDR1 and CDR2 from the germline V gene are SQVTM and ANQGSEA.

A few counts support this clonotype. The V call is TRBV20-1, the J call TRBJ2-7; TRBD2 matches at 7 bases. This CDR3 is 14 amino acids long. Looked up from germline, CDR1 is DFQATT and CDR2 is SNEGSKA (reference sequence). V was pared by 7 bases and J by 0 bases, with 9 bases of the junction left unmatched. CDR3 in amino acids: CSGSLIAGSYEQYF. The CDR3 DNA sequence: TGCAGTGGGAGCTTAATAGCGGGCTCCTACGAGCAGTACTTC.

This sequence joins TRBV20-1 and TRBJ2-7; D uncertain. CDR3 length: 12 residues. Trimming removed 3 bases from V and 0 bases from J, with 6 bases in between. From germline, CDR1 is DFQATT and CDR2 SNEGSKA (reference sequence). CDR3 DNA: TGCAGTGCTAGCGTCCCCTCCTACGAGCAGTACTTC. This sequence encodes CSASVPSYEQYF.

This clonotype came up many times. The CDR3 loop is CASSLNPYGYTF. Written as DNA, the CDR3 is TGTGCCAGCAGTCTCAACCCCTATGGCTACACCTTC. The rearrangement uses TRBV25-1 and TRBJ1-2; D unclear. V lost 5 bases, J lost 4 bases, and 8 bases lay in between. CDR1 is MGHDK, CDR2 SYGVNS, per germline. There are 12 residues in the CDR3.

J is TRBJ2-3 and V is TRBV13; D is possibly TRBD1 (6 bases). The CDR3 covers 14 residues. CDR1 PRHDT and CDR2 FYEKMQ come from the germline V gene (reference sequence). V lost 5 bases to trimming and J lost 4 bases, with 13 bases between them. The CDR3 region is CASSAQNRADTQYF. CDR3 sequence (DNA): TGTGCCAGCAGCGCACAAAACAGGGCAGATACGCAGTATTTT.

The chain couples TRBV3-1 to TRBJ2-3; D uncertain. Trimming stripped 4 bases from V and 0 bases from J, with 14 bases between. Germline CDR1 and CDR2: LGHDT and YNNKEL (reference sequence). The CDR3 spans 16 residues. The CDR3 DNA reads TGTGCCAGCAGCCCTCGTCAAGCGACTAGCACAGATACGCAGTATTTT. Its translation is CASSPRQATSTDTQYF.

This clonotype has at least ten counts. The chain is built from TRBV7-9 and TRBJ2-4; D unclear. V was shortened by 5 bases and J by 0 bases, with 5 bases between the two germline ends. This CDR3 region has 13 residues. Germline lookup yields CDR1 SEHNR and CDR2 FQNEAQ (reference sequence). Here the CDR3 reads CASSLSAKNIQYF. The CDR3 DNA follows: TGTGCCAGCAGCCTATCAGCCAAAAACATTCAGTACTTC.

The V and J genes are TRBV29-1 and TRBJ2-7, with 9 bases fitting TRBD2. With 7 bases clipped from V and 3 bases from J, the junction kept 7 bases outside the gene matches. Germline CDR1 and CDR2: SQVTM and ANQGSEA. The CDR3 spans 13 residues. In DNA form, the CDR3 reads TGCAGCGCCAAGGGGCGGGAGGGCTACGAGCAGTACTTC. This codes for CSAKGREGYEQYF.

This chain links TRBV5-1 with TRBJ2-5, with 9 nucleotides matching TRBD2. Germline loops: CDR1 SGHRS, CDR2 YFSETQ. The CDR3 is 16 residues long. The V gene end was trimmed by 3 bases and the J gene end by 5 bases; junction bases not matched to a gene: 11. Written as DNA, the CDR3 is TGCGCCAGCAGCTCCCACGGGCTAGCGGGATTGGAGACCCAGTACTTC. Translated: CASSSHGLAGLETQYF. The full variable domain, its missing parts supplied by reference TRBV5-1 and TRBJ2-5, is KAGVTQTPRYLIKTRGQQVTLSCSPISGHRSVSWYQQTPGQGLQFLFEYFSETQRNKGNFPGRFSGRQFSNSRSEMNVSTLELGDSALYLCASSSHGLAGLETQYFGPGTRLLVL.

This clonotype was recorded at least ten times. The chain employs TRBV9 and TRBJ1-5; D call uncertain. Per the germline V gene, CDR1 is SGDLS and CDR2 is YYNGEE. V lost 0 bases, J lost 0 bases, and 7 bases lay in between. CDR3 length equals 15 residues. The chain's CDR3 is CASSVGSDSNQPQHF. DNA of the CDR3: TGTGCCAGCAGCGTAGGCAGCGATAGCAATCAGCCCCAGCATTTT.

V and J are TRBV11-2 and TRBJ1-3; D gene uncertain. V was cut by 6 bases and J by 4 bases, with 16 bases left in between. CDR3 length: 15 residues. Per the germline V gene, CDR1 is SGHAT and CDR2 is FQNNGV. CDR3 in amino acids: CASSQGRVVGNTIYF. For the CDR3, the DNA is TGTGCCAGCAGTCAAGGTCGAGTTGTCGGAAACACCATATATTTT.